This section outlines one T cell receptor beta chain sequence together with its context. The V end was cut by 2 bases, the J end by 3 bases, with 14 bases between. This CDR3 has 16 residues. Germline V gene sequence: CDR1 SGHRS, CDR2 YFSETQ. This sample stems from a study of blood T cell repertoires in COVID-19. In the study overall: T cells, B-cell-depleted T cells, or PBMCs supplied cDNA or gDNA.

As originally analysed: Quantification of nucleated cells was approximated via reference gene primer amplification. Measured with immunoSEQ multiplex PCR; TCRdb has only the in-frame clones, and not every one. That table supplies the V and J calls and clone size; D and trimming were determined from the DNA. Altogether about 270,000 clones are present, approximately 89% being singletons, with the ten largest covering over 8%. The chain couples TRBV5-1 to TRBJ1-4, with D maybe TRBD1 (5 bases). The material sequenced was peripheral blood. This TCR was sampled from a man in his forties with active or convalescent COVID-19. CDR3 DNA: TGCGCCAGCAGCTTCCTCGGGACTGGAGCTAATGAAAAACTGTTTTTT. It is translated as CASSFLGTGANEKLFF.